The 5 T cell receptor beta chains listed next were all sequenced from one sample in a study of CXCR3-negative and CXCR3-positive naive CD8 T cells (dated by TCRdb to about 2019). Sequencing took place on a NextSeq 550. The Human TCR Profiling Kit (MiLaboratory) was used to prepare UMI-labeled 5' RACE TRB cDNA libraries. TCRdb reprocessed the reads and provides one entry for every CDR3 protein sequence; no DNA is given. This sample's records show about 48,000 distinct CDR3 sequences. Jointly, the top ten make up 14% to 15% of the sample. The sequencing sample was made of memory CD8+ T cells from blood. Explained via the paper, the cell subset or site label denotes: conventional CD8+ memory T cells (TMEM), sorted as controls. The receptors stem from a human donor in good health. Some clones in this sample may be carry-over from other donors' samples.

The rearrangement joins TRBV28 to TRBJ2-7; TCRdb reports TRBD2, a call that lacks DNA to check it against. Germline lookup yields CDR1 MDHEN and CDR2 SYDVKM. This CDR3 is built from 17 residues. CDR3 in amino acids: CASSTYQGAGVAYEQYF.

CDR3 residues: CASSQGIGTRYNEQFF. This sequence joins TRBV4-1 and TRBJ2-1. The CDR3 is 16 residues long. Per germline, CDR1 MGHRA and CDR2 YSYEKL.

This rearrangement joins TRBV15 to TRBJ2-7; TCRdb indicates TRBD1, and absent DNA this call remains unverified. Germline values: CDR1 LNHNV, CDR2 YYDKDF (reference sequence). The length of the CDR3 is 16 residues. The CDR3 is CATSRDLPLSSYEQYF. The full variable domain, in which reference TRBV15 and TRBJ2-7 provide the parts outside the CDR3, is DAMVIQNPRYQVTQFGKPVTLSCSQTLNHNVMYWYQQKSSQAPKLLFHYYDKDFNNEADTPDNFQSRRPNTSFCFLDIRSPGLGDTAMYLCATSRDLPLSSYEQYFGPGTRLTVT.

This clonotype shows up as medium-sized (0.01 to 0.1%) by frequency. The chain employs TRBV10-3 and TRBJ2-1; checking the TCRdb D call of TRBD1 is not possible without DNA. The germline V gene has CDR1 ENHRY and CDR2 SYGVKD. The CDR3 covers 14 residues. The CDR3 here is CAISAGTGMYEQFF.

The V and J genes are TRBV5-1 and TRBJ2-7; without DNA, the TCRdb call of TRBD2 cannot be checked. There are 16 residues in the CDR3. Germline V lookup: CDR1 SGHRS, CDR2 YFSETQ. CDR3 sequence reads: CASSSGGLAGLYEQYF.